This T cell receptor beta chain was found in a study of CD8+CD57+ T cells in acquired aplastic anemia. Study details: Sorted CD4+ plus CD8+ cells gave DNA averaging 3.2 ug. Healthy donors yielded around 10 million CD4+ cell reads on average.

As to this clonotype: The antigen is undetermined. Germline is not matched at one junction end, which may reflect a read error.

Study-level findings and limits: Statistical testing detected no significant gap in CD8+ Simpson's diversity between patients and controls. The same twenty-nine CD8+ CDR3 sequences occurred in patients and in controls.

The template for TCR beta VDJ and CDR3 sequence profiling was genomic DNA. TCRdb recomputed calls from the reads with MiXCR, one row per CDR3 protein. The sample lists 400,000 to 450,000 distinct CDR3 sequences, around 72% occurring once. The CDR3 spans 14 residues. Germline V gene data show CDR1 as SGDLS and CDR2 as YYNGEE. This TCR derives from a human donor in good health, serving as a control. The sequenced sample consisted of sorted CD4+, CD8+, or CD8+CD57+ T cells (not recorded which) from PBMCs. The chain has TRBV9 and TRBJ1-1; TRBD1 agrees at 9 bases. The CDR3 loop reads CASKRQGENTEACF. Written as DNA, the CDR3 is TGTGCCAGCAAGCGACAGGGGGAGAACACTGAAGCTTGCTTT.